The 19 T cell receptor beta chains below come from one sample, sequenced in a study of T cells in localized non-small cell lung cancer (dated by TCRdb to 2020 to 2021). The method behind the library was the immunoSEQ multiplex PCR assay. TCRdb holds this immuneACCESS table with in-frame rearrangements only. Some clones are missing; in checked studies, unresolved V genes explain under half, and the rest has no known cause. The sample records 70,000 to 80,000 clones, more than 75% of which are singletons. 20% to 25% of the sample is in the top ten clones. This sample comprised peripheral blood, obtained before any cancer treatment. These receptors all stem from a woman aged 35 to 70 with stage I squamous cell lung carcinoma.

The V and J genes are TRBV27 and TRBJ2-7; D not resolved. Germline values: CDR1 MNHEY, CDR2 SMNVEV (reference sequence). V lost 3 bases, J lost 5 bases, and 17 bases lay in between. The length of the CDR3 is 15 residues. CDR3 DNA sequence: TGTGCCAGCAGTTTTCAGGCAGCATTAACTAACGAGCAGTACTTC. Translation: CASSFQAALTNEQYF.

CDR3 nucleotides: TGTGCCAGCAGTTCCGGGACACTTAATGAAAAACTGTTTTTT. Protein: CASSSGTLNEKLFF. The genes are TRBV27 and TRBJ1-4, with D perhaps TRBD1 (6 bases). The length of the CDR3 is 14 residues. Trimming stripped 4 bases from V and 4 bases from J, with 10 bases between. Looked up from germline, CDR1 is MNHEY and CDR2 is SMNVEV (reference sequence).

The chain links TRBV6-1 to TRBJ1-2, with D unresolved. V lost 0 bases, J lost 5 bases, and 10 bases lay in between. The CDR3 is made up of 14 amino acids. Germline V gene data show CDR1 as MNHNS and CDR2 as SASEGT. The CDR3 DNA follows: TGTGCCAGCAGTGAAGCTGGGAGACCTTATGGCTACACCTTC. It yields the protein CASSEAGRPYGYTF.

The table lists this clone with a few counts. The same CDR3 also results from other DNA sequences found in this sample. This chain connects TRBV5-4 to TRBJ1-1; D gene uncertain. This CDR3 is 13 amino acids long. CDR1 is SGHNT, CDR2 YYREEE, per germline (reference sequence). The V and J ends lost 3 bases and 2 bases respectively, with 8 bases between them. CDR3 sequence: CASSSDGNTEAFF. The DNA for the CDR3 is TGTGCCAGCAGCTCTGACGGTAACACTGAAGCTTTCTTT.

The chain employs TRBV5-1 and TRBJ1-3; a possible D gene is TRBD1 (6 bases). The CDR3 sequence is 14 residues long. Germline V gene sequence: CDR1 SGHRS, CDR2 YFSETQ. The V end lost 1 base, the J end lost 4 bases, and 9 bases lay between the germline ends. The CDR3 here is CASSLWGPGNTIYF. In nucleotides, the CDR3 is TGCGCCAGCAGCTTGTGGGGGCCCGGAAACACCATATATTTT.

For the CDR3, the DNA is TGTGCCAGCAGTGAACTAGCGGGGGGTGCCGGTGAGCAGTTCTTC. As protein: CASSELAGGAGEQFF. The V call is TRBV6-1, the J call TRBJ2-1, with 11 bases fitting TRBD2. Germline V gene data show CDR1 as MNHNS and CDR2 as SASEGT. The ends lost 2 bases at V and 9 bases at J; junction bases unmatched: 6. The CDR3 is made up of 15 amino acids.

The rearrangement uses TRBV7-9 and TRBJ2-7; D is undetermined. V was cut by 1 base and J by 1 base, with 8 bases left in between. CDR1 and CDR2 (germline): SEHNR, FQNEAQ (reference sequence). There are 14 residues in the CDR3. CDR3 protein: CASSLGQNSYEQYF. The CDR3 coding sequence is TGTGCCAGCAGCTTAGGTCAGAATTCCTACGAGCAGTACTTC.

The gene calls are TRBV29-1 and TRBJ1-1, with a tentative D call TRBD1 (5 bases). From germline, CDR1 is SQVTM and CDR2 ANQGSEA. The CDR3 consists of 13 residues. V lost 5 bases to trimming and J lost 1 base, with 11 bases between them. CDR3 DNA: TGCAGCGTTCGTCGGGGCCCGAACACTGAAGCTTTCTTT. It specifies CSVRRGPNTEAFF.

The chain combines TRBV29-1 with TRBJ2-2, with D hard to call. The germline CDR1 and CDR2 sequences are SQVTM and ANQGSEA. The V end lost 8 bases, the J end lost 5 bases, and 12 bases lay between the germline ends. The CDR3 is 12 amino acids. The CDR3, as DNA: TGCAGCTCCAAGCAGACGACCGGGGAGCTGTTTTTT. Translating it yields CSSKQTTGELFF.

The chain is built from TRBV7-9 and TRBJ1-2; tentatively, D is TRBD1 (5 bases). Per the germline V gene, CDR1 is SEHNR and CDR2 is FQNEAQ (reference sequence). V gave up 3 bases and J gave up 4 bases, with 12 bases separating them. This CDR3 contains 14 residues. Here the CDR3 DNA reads TGTGCCAGCAGCTTTAAAGGGGATCTCTATGGCTACACCTTC. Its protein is CASSFKGDLYGYTF. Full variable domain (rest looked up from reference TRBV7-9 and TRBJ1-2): DTGVSQNPRHKITKRGQNVTFRCDPISEHNRLYWYRQTLGQGPEFLTYFQNEAQLEKSRLLSDRFSAERPKGSFSTLEIQRTEQGDSAMYLCASSFKGDLYGYTFGSGTRLTVV.

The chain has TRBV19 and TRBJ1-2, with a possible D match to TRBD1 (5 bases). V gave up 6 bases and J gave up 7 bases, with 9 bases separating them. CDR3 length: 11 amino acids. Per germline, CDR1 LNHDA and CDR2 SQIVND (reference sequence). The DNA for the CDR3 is TGTGCCAGTAGACGGGGGGTTGGCTACACCTTC. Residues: CASRRGVGYTF.

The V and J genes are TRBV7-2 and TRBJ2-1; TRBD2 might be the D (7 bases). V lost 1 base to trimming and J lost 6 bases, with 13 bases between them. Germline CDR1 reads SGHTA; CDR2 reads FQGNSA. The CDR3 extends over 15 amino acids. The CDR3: CASSLGGGRINEQFF. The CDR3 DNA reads TGTGCCAGCAGCTTAGGGGGGGGCCGCATCAATGAGCAGTTCTTC.

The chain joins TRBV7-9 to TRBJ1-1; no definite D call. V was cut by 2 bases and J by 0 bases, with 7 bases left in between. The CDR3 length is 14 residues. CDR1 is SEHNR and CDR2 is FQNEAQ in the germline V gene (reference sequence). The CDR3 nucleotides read TGTGCCAGCAGCTTAAATACGGTGAACACTGAAGCTTTCTTT. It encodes CASSLNTVNTEAFF.

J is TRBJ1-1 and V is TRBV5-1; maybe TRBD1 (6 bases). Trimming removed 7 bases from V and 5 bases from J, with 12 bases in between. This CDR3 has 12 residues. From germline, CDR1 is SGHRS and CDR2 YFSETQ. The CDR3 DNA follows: TGCGCCAGCTCGCCGGGGGCGACTGAAGCTTTCTTT. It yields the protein CASSPGATEAFF.

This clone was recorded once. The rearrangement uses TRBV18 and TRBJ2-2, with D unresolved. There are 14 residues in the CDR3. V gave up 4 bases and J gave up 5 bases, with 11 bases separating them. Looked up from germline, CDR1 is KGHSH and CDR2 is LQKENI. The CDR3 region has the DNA TGTGCCAGCTCACAAAGGGAAGGTACCGGGGAGCTGTTTTTT. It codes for CASSQREGTGELFF. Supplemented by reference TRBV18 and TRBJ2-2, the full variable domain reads NAGVMQNPRHLVRRRGQEARLRCSPMKGHSHVYWYRQLPEEGLKFMVYLQKENIIDESGMPKERFSAEFPKEGPSILRIQQVVRGDSAAYFCASSQREGTGELFFGEGSRLTVL.

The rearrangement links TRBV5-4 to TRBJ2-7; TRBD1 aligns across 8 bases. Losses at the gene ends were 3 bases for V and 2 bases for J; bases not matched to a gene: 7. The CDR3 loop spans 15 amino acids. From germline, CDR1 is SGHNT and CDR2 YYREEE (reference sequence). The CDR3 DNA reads TGTGCCAGCAGCTCCCGGGACAGGCCTCCCTACGAGCAGTACTTC. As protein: CASSSRDRPPYEQYF.

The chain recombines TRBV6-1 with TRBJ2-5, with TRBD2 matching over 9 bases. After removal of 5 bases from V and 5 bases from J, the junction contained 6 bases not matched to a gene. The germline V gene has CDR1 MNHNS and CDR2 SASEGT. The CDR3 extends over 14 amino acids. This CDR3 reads CASSTGTSKETQYF. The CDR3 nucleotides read TGTGCCAGCAGTACCGGGACTAGCAAGGAGACCCAGTACTTC.

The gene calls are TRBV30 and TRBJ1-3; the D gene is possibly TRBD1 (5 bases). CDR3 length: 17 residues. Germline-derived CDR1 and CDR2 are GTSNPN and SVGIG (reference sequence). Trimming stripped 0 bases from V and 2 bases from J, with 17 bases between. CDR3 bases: TGTGCCTGGAGTGTACGACTGGGGGGATTTACTGGAAACACCATATATTTT. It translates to CAWSVRLGGFTGNTIYF.

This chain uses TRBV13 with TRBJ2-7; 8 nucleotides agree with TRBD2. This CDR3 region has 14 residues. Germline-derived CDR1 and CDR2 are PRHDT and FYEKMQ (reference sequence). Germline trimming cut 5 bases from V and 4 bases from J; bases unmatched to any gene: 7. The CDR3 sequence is CASSRRRGGYEQYF. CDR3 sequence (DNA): TGTGCCAGCAGCCGAAGACGGGGGGGATACGAGCAGTACTTC.